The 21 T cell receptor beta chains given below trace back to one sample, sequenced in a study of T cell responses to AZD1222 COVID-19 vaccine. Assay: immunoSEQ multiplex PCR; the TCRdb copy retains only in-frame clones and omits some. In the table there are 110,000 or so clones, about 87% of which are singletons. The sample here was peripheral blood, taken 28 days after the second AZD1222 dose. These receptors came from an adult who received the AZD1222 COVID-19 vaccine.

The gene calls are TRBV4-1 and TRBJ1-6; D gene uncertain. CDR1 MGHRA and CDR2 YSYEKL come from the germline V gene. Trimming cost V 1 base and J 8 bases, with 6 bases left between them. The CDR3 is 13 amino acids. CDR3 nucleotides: TGCGCCAGCAGCCAAGGGTCAGATTCACCCCTCCACTTT. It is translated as CASSQGSDSPLHF.

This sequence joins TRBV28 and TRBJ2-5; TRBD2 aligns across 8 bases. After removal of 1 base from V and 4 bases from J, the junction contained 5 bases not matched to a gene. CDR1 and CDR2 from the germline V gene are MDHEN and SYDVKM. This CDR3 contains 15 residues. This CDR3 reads CASSLLSAGVETQYF. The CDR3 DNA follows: TGTGCCAGCAGTTTATTGTCAGCGGGGGTAGAGACCCAGTACTTC.

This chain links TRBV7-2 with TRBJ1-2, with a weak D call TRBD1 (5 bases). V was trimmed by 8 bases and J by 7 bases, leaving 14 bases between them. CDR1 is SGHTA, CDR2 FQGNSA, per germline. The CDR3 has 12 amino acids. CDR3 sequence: CASPQGWGGYTF. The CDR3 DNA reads TGTGCCAGCCCTCAGGGTTGGGGTGGCTACACCTTC.

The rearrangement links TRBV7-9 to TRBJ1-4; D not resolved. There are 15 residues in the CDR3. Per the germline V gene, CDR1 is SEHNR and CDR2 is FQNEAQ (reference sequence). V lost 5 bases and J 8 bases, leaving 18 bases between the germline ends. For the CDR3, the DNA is TGTGCCAGCAGCATGGACGGCTCTCCTTGGGAAAAACTGTTTTTT. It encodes CASSMDGSPWEKLFF.

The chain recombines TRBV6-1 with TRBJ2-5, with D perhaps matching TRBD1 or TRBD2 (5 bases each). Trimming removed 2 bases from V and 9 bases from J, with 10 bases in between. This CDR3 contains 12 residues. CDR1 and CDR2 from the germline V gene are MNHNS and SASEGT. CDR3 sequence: CASSERDEAQYF. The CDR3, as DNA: TGTGCCAGCAGTGAAAGGGACGAGGCCCAGTACTTC.

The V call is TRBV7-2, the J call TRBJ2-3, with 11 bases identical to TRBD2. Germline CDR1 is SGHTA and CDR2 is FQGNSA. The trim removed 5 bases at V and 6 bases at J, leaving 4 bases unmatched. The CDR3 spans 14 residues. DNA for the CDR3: TGTGCCAGCAGCCCGACTAGCGGGGAGGATACGCAGTATTTT. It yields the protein CASSPTSGEDTQYF.

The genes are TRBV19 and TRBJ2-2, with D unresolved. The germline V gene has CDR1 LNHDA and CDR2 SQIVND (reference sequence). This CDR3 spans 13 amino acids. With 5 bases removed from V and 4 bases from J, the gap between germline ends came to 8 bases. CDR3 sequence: CASSPLLTGELFF. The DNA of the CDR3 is TGTGCCAGTAGTCCCCTACTCACCGGGGAGCTGTTTTTT.

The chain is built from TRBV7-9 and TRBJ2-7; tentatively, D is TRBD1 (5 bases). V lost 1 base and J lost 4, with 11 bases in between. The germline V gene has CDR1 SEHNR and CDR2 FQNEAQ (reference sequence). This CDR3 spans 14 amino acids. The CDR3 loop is CASSLGLGAYEQYF. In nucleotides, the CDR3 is TGTGCCAGCAGCTTAGGTTTAGGGGCTTACGAGCAGTACTTC.

The CDR3 protein is CASSPGLSGYTF. The CDR3, as DNA: TGTGCCAGCAGTCCAGGGTTGAGCGGCTACACCTTC. The chain uses TRBV9 and TRBJ1-2, with TRBD1 as a possible D gene (5 bases). The V and J ends lost 5 bases and 8 bases respectively, with 13 bases between them. The CDR3 contains 12 residues. The germline V gene encodes CDR1 SGDLS and CDR2 YYNGEE.

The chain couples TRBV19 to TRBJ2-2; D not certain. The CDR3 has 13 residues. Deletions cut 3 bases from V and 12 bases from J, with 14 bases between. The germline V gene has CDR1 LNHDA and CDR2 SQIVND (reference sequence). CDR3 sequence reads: CASSILGEAKLFF. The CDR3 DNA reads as TGTGCCAGTAGTATCCTTGGAGAAGCGAAGCTGTTTTTT. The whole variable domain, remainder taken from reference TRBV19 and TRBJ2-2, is DGGITQSPKYLFRKEGQNVTLSCEQNLNHDAMYWYRQDPGQGLRLIYYSQIVNDFQKGDIAEGYSVSREKKESFPLTVTSAQKNPTAFYLCASSILGEAKLFFGEGSRLTVL.

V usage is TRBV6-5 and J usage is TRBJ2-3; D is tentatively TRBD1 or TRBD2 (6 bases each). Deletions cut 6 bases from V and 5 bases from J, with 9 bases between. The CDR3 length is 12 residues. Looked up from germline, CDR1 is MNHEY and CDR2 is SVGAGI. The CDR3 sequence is CASRGGQDTQYF. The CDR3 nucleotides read TGTGCCAGCAGGGGGGGACAAGATACGCAGTATTTT.

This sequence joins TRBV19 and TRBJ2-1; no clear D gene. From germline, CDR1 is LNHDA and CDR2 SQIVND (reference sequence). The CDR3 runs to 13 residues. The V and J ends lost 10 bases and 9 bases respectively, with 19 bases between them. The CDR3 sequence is CATTDVGWTEQFF. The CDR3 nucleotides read TGTGCCACCACCGACGTAGGGTGGACTGAGCAGTTCTTC.

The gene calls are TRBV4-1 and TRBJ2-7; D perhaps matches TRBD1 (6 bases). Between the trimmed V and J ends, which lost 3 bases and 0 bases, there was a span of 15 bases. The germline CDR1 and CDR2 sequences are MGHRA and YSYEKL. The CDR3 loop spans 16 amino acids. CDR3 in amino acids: CASSHTIGTFSYEQYF. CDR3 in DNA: TGCGCCAGCAGCCATACCATCGGGACATTCTCCTACGAGCAGTACTTC.

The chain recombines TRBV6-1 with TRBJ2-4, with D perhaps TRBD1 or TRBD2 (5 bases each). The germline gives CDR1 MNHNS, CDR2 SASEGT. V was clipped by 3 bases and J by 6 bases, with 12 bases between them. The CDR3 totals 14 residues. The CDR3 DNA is TGTGCCAGCAGTGATAGCGACAGCACAAACATTCAGTACTTC. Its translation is CASSDSDSTNIQYF.

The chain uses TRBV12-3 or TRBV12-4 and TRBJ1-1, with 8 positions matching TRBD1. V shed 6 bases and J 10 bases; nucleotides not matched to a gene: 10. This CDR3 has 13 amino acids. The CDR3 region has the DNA TGTGCCAGCAGGTCTACAGGGGGGTCGGGAGCTTTCTTT. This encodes CASRSTGGSGAFF.

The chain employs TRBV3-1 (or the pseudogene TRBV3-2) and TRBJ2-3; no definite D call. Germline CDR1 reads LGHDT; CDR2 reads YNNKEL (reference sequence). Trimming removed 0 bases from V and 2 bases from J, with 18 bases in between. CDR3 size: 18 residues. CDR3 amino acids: CASSQDRRFGPYTDTQYF. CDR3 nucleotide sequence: TGTGCCAGCAGCCAAGATCGCAGGTTCGGACCCTACACAGATACGCAGTATTTT.

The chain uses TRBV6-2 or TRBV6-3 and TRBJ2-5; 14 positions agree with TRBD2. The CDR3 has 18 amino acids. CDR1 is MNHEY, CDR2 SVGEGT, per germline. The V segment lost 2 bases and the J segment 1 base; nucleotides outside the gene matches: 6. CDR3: CASSYGLAGGTLQETQYF. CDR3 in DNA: TGTGCCAGCAGTTACGGACTAGCGGGGGGCACTCTCCAAGAGACCCAGTACTTC.

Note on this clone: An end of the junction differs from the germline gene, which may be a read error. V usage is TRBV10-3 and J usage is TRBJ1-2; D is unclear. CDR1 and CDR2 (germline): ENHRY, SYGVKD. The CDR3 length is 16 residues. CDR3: CAVSLSTSPDHYGYTF. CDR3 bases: TGTGCCGTCAGTCTTAGCACCAGCCCCGACCACTATGGCTACACCTTC.

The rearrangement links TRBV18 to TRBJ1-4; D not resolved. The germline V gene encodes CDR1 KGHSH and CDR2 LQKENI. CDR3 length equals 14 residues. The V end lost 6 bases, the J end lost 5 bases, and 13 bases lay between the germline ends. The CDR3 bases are TGTGCCAGCTCGCCATCGGGGTCAAATGAAAAACTGTTTTTT. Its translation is CASSPSGSNEKLFF.

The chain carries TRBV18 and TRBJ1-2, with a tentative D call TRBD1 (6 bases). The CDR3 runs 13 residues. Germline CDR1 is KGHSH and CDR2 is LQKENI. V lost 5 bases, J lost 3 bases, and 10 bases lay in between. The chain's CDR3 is CASSGDTDYGYTF. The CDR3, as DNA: TGTGCCAGCTCAGGGGACACAGACTATGGCTACACCTTC.

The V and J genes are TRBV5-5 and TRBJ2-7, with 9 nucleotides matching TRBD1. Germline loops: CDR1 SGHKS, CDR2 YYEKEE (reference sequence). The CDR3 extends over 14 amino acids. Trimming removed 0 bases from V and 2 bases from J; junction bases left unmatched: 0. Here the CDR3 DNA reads TGTGCCAGCAGCTTGGGGACAGGGGCCTACGAGCAGTACTTC. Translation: CASSLGTGAYEQYF.